This T cell receptor (beta chain) was recorded in a study of T cell responses to AZD1222 COVID-19 vaccine. Study-wide results and caveats: Clonal diversity may have been underestimated, and the donors were mostly white British, with more females than males. Sampling captured repertoires only after the peak T cell response.

Germline CDR1 SGHTA, CDR2 FQGNSA. The J segment lost 9 bases and the V segment lost 5 bases, leaving 7 bases of the junction unmatched. This CDR3 region has 13 residues. Libraries were prepared by immunoSEQ multiplex PCR; TCRdb keeps only in-frame clonotypes and omits some of them. The table shows 95,000 to 150,000 clones, with roughly nine tenths occurring only once. A note on this clone: Its antigen is not known.

The sequences come from peripheral blood, collected on day 0 of AZD1222 vaccination. The TCR was taken from an adult in good health. The chain combines TRBV7-2 with TRBJ1-5; TRBD1 matches at 7 bases. The CDR3 region has the DNA TGTGCCAGCAGCCCCTCTCGACAGGGGCCCCAGCATTTT. It is translated as CASSPSRQGPQHF.